This T cell receptor beta chain was recorded in a study of vaccination effects on CD4 cells after COVID-19 (dated by TCRdb to 2022 to 2024). About the investigation overall: Participants received two doses of either the BNT162b2 or the mRNA-1273 mRNA SARS-CoV-2 vaccine. A total of more than 8 COVID-19 convalescent patients and a handful of SARS-CoV-2-naive healthy vaccine recipients were included in the full study. The study compared SARS-CoV-2 spike-specific CD4+ TCR repertoires before and after mRNA vaccination in COVID-19 convalescent patients and infection-naive vaccine recipients. Cultures from other donors in the study were sequenced with the Oncomine TCR Beta short-read assay on an Illumina iSeq 100.

About this clone itself: The specificity of this receptor is unknown. No base quality values were provided; no much bigger clone lies one nucleotide off.

Libraries came from the immunoSEQ multiplex PCR assay. DNA from the cultured, isolated CD4+ T cells was subjected to TCR beta CDR3 sequencing. In the authors' own workflow: Non-productive TCR sequences were removed and reads were trimmed to the CDR3 region, keeping CDR3s of at least 7 amino acids. Antigen-specific clonotypes were identified using the MANAFEST web app by comparison of expansion in peptide wells against reference cultures. For clones to be considered positive, expansion at FDR<0.05 versus reference and all other wells, an odds ratio above 5, and a frequency above 0.1% in two replicate wells were required. A clonotype was called cross-reactive if it was significantly expanded both in SARS-CoV-2 spike wells and in at least one common cold coronavirus spike condition. CDR3 similarity was assessed by Levenshtein distance with the stringdist R package, and unrooted trees were built with ape in R 3.6.1. The source is immuneACCESS, and TCRdb retained only in-frame sequences with V and J called. Part of the clones is not carried over; for the studies checked, unresolved V genes explain less than half of this, and the remainder is unexplained. Clonal size and the V and J genes are those of that table, whereas D and trimming came from the DNA. Across this sample there are around 79,000 clones, with over 70% seen only once. 10% to 13% of the sample is in the top ten clones.

To identify antigen-specific CD4+ T cell clonotypes by their expansion, the ViraFEST assay first stimulated PBMC with viral peptide pools and then applied TCR sequencing. After about 10 days of culture, CD4+ T cells were isolated with the EasySep CD4+ T cell isolation kit. The absence of prior SARS-CoV-2 infection in healthy vaccine recipients was confirmed by negative nucleocapsid antibodies before and after vaccination. Each well held fewer than 2.5 million PBMC cultured in IMDM containing approximately 5% human AB serum, roughly 9.6 IU/ml IL-2 and gentamicin, along with roughly 10 ug/ml peptides. Half of the culture medium was replaced with fresh IL-2-containing medium on days 3 and 7. Unless noted otherwise, every peptide stimulation condition was grown in triplicate wells. Using Ficoll-Paque Plus gradient centrifugation, PBMC were separated from whole blood and then either used fresh or cryopreserved at -140C. The spike proteins of SARS-CoV-2 and of the common cold coronaviruses HCoV-NL63, HCoV-OC43 and HCoV-229E were spanned by overlapping peptide pools. The QIAamp micro DNA kit was used to extract genomic DNA from the cultured CD4+ T cells.

Findings and caveats that apply to the study as a whole: The study was limited by a small number of convalescent patients, and early post-infection timepoints were lacking. Clones induced by infection and clones induced by vaccination both contracted markedly at late timepoints after vaccination, which fits with T cell responses waning over time. In healthy vaccine recipients, vaccine-induced clones were almost all SARS-CoV-2 mono-reactive, with only 1 of 255 being cross-reactive with common cold coronaviruses.

Specimen: CD4+ T cells from PBMCs cultured with SARS-CoV-2 spike peptides, collected before COVID-19 vaccination. The cell subset or site label corresponds to: SARS-CoV-2 spike overlapping peptide pool stimulation. This sequence was found in a human donor who received a COVID-19 vaccine.

CDR3 protein: CASSDSGARSNGYTF. Here is the DNA: TGTGCCAGCAGTGACTCCGGGGCGCGATCAAATGGCTACACCTTC. The sequence is built from TRBV6-4 and TRBJ1-2; the D region possibly corresponds to TRBD1 (5 bases align). Trimming takes 0 bases from V and 6 bases from J, and the germline ends sit 14 bases apart. CDR1 MRHNA and CDR2 SNTAGT were looked up in the germline V gene. The CDR3 runs 15 amino acids, cysteine and phenylalanine included. Just the 45-base CDR3 DNA is kept, in frame starting at base 1.